One TCR beta chain is described in this entry. This CDR3 contains 15 residues. With 0 bases removed from V and 4 bases from J, the gap between germline ends came to 10 bases. Germline CDR1 and CDR2: SEHNR and FQNEAQ (reference sequence). The sample is drawn from a study of blood T cell repertoires in COVID-19. Study-level information: There were acute and convalescent COVID-19 samples, and they came from the United States, Italy and Spain.

Participants spanned ages about 18 to 90 years and resided in some 22 US areas. Within the 2 weeks before study entry, each person in the exposed group met a COVID-19 case. TCRdb keeps only in-frame clones here, not all; method: immunoSEQ multiplex PCR. The sample lists some 270,000 clones; roughly 81% were seen once. The rearrangement uses TRBV7-9 and TRBJ1-3; TRBD1 is a possible D gene (6 bases). The receptor comes from a woman aged 45-60 years who had been exposed to COVID-19. What was sequenced was PBMCs or T cells enriched from blood (not recorded which). In DNA form, the CDR3 reads TGTGCCAGCAGCTTAGCGGGGGCGAGGGGAAACACCATATATTTT. It is translated as CASSLAGARGNTIYF.